A selection of T cell receptor beta chains follows, all from one sample in a study of T cell responses to AZD1222 COVID-19 vaccine. Sequencing was performed with immunoSEQ multiplex PCR; in TCRdb, only in-frame clones are kept and a portion is missing. The sample lists over 110,000 clones, roughly 92% occurring once. This specimen consisted of peripheral blood, obtained 28 days after the second AZD1222 dose. The receptors originated from an adult who received the AZD1222 COVID-19 vaccine. Both conserved end residues are part of each CDR3. The D gene is left open where the match is weak. Not every row has a clone size; where given, it reads once, few, many or a size class.

j_call	d_call	clone_size	v_call	cdr3_length	cdr3_aa	cdr3_nt
TRBJ1-1	NA	NA	TRBV6-4	12	CASSVGAKSAFF	TGTGCCAGCAGTGTGGGCGCTAAGTCAGCTTTCTTT
TRBJ1-1	TRBD1	NA	TRBV10-3	13	CAIRRQGSTEAFF	TGTGCCATCAGAAGACAGGGCAGCACTGAAGCTTTCTTT
TRBJ1-1	TRBD1	once	TRBV18	16	CASSPGSTGVYTEAFF	TGTGCCAGCTCACCTGGATCGACAGGGGTATATACTGAAGCTTTCTTT
TRBJ1-2	NA	NA	TRBV12-3/TRBV12-4	13	CASSLEWGLGYTF	TGTGCCAGCAGTTTAGAATGGGGACTCGGCTACACCTTC
TRBJ1-2	TRBD1	NA	TRBV9	14	CASSETGANYGYTF	TGTGCCAGCAGCGAAACAGGGGCTAACTATGGCTACACCTTC
TRBJ2-3	TRBD2	NA	TRBV28	16	CASSFPTSGGADTQYF	TGTGCCAGCAGTTTCCCGACTAGCGGGGGGGCAGATACGCAGTATTTT
TRBJ1-1	NA	NA	TRBV15	15	CATSEGGAASTEAFF	TGTGCCACCAGCGAGGGGGGGGCAGCAAGCACTGAAGCTTTCTTT
TRBJ1-2	NA	NA	TRBV10-3	13	CAISDMSSYGYTF	TGTGCCATCAGTGATATGTCCTCCTATGGCTACACCTTC
TRBJ2-4	NA	NA	TRBV28	12	CASSLPANIQYF	TGTGCCAGCAGTTTGCCTGCAAACATTCAGTACTTC
TRBJ1-2	NA	NA	TRBV19	12	CASIDLFYGYTF	TGTGCCAGTATCGACCTTTTTTATGGCTACACCTTC
TRBJ1-2	NA	NA	TRBV7-9	18	CASSPSEGLVFEGNGYTF	TGTGCCAGCAGTCCCTCGGAGGGCTTGGTCTTTGAGGGAAATGGCTACACCTTC
TRBJ2-2	NA	NA	TRBV7-7	16	CASSLVPQGNTGELFF	TGTGCCAGCAGCTTAGTTCCACAGGGGAACACCGGGGAGCTGTTTTTT
TRBJ1-1	NA	once	TRBV12-3/TRBV12-4	13	CASSFRRDTEAFF	TGTGCCAGCAGTTTCCGGCGGGACACTGAAGCTTTCTTT
TRBJ2-7	NA	NA	TRBV18	17	CASSPIQGPERSREQYF	TGTGCCAGCTCACCCATACAGGGCCCAGAACGCTCGCGAGAGCAGTACTTC
TRBJ1-1	TRBD1	NA	TRBV27	13	CASSGYRGTEAFF	TGTGCCAGCAGTGGCTACAGGGGGACTGAAGCTTTCTTT
TRBJ2-1	NA	NA	TRBV19	14	CASSTGNRYNEQFF	TGTGCCAGTAGTACCGGAAATCGTTACAATGAGCAGTTCTTC
TRBJ1-5	NA	NA	TRBV10-2	15	CASTYNRGSGQPQHF	TGCGCCAGTACCTATAACAGAGGGTCTGGGCAGCCCCAGCATTTT
TRBJ1-5	NA	NA	TRBV7-6	14	CASSLMGVSQPQHF	TGTGCCAGCAGCTTGATGGGGGTTAGTCAGCCCCAGCATTTT
TRBJ1-4	TRBD1	few	TRBV28	14	CASRLDRVSEKLFF	TGTGCCAGCAGGCTGGACAGGGTTAGTGAAAAACTGTTTTTT
TRBJ2-1	NA	NA	TRBV7-2	16	CASSLVAAGTFNEQFF	TGTGCCAGCAGCTTAGTGGCCGCTGGGACTTTTAATGAGCAGTTCTTC
TRBJ2-1	TRBD1	NA	TRBV5-3	15	CARSTTGGSYNEQFF	TGTGCCAGAAGCACGACAGGGGGCTCCTACAATGAGCAGTTCTTC
TRBJ2-1	NA	NA	TRBV19	15	CASKNVGASYNEQFF	TGTGCCAGTAAGAACGTGGGGGCCTCCTACAATGAGCAGTTCTTC
TRBJ2-1	NA	NA	TRBV27	16	CASTFTRGPGYNEQFF	TGTGCCAGCACCTTCACTCGGGGCCCTGGTTACAATGAGCAGTTCTTC
TRBJ1-1	NA	NA	TRBV29-1	11	CSVAVNTEAFF	TGCAGCGTTGCCGTTAACACTGAAGCTTTCTTT
TRBJ1-5	NA	once	TRBV28	17	CASSDTSAGRGNQPQHF	TGTGCCAGCAGCGACACGTCGGCTGGTCGCGGAAATCAGCCCCAGCATTTT
TRBJ1-2	NA	NA	TRBV6-7	14	CASSYVAVRNGYTF	TGTGCCAGCAGTTACGTCGCGGTAAGGAATGGCTACACCTTC
TRBJ1-3	TRBD1	NA	TRBV6-5	15	CASSLDRGTQNTIYF	TGTGCCAGCAGTTTGGACAGGGGGACCCAAAACACCATATATTTT
TRBJ1-2	NA	NA	TRBV28	14	CASSLGAPNYGYTF	TGTGCCAGCTCCCTAGGGGCCCCAAACTATGGCTACACCTTC
TRBJ1-2	TRBD1	NA	TRBV7-9	18	CASRIFPGQGDLNYGYTF	TGTGCCAGCAGGATCTTTCCGGGACAGGGCGACCTTAACTATGGCTACACCTTC